The clone carrying this T cell receptor beta chain was counted a single time. The sample is drawn from a study of blood T cell repertoires in COVID-19. There are 14 residues in the CDR3. Germline V gives CDR1 SGHAT, CDR2 FQDESV (reference sequence). The junction had 7 bases not matched to a gene; V was cut back by 6 bases and J by 5 bases. Profiled with immunoSEQ multiplex PCR; TCRdb holds only in-frame clones, not every one. This sample has 180,000 or so clones, with about 88% found just once. The genes are TRBV11-1 and TRBJ2-1, with 7 bases matching TRBD2. The TCR sequence derives from a man aged 18-30 years with active or convalescent COVID-19. What was sequenced was peripheral blood. CDR3 nucleotide sequence: TGTGCCAGCAGGGAAGCGGGAAGAAACAATGAGCAGTTCTTC. Amino acids: CASREAGRNNEQFF.